This T cell receptor beta chain was sequenced during a study of blood T cell repertoires in COVID-19 (dated by TCRdb to the early 2020s). A note on the overall study: Samples from collaborators originated in the United States, Italy and Spain and spanned both the acute and convalescent phases of COVID-19. The prospective study material was composed of cDNA or gDNA derived from T cells, B-cell-depleted T cells, or PBMCs. The dataset comprised deeply sampled blood TCRbeta repertoires from subjects exposed to, actively infected with, or recovered from COVID-19. The repertoires were released in a freely available public database intended as a resource for research on the immune response to SARS-CoV-2. Samples were obtained from the ongoing ImmuneRACE study (first 160 participants) and from 950 to 1,500 subjects provided by 6 global collaborators. A de-identified subject ID, COVID-19 status, age in years and sex were almost always included in the sample metadata. Where available, HLA class I and class II types were obtained from metadata supplied by the sample provider rather than from assay-based typing. Study-wide conclusions, independent of this receptor: Clinical and demographic metadata were provided uncurated, with the amount varying by source and participant.

Collaborating institutions collected whole blood in K2EDTA tubes following their own protocols. For TCRbeta analysis, collaborator samples were shipped as frozen whole blood, as isolated PBMCs, or as DNA extracted from either sample type. This clone was recorded only once. Its antigen remains unidentified. No per-base quality is available; no much larger clone lies one base away. Trimming costs V 6 bases and J 0 bases, and their ends lie 9 bases apart. The CDR3, cysteine through phenylalanine, is 14 amino acids long. Kept here is only the CDR3 DNA, which spans 42 bases and is read in frame from base 1. CDR1 and CDR2 (MGHDK, SYGVNS) derive from the germline V gene. TCRbeta CDR3 regions were amplified from genomic DNA by means of the immunoSEQ Assay, a bias-controlled multiplex PCR. From the authors' description of their analysis: The number of nucleated cells in each sample was estimated by amplification of reference gene primers within the assay. To quantify the absolute abundance of each unique TCRbeta CDR3 rearrangement, sequence reads were collapsed and filtered. For each sample, productive Simpson clonality was calculated as the square root of Simpson's diversity index across productive rearrangements. Held by TCRdb, this immuneACCESS table contains in-frame sequences only and omits some clones. Under half of the omission traces to an unresolved V gene where checked; the cause of the rest is unknown. The V and J calls and the clone size are those of that table, but D and trimming were determined from the DNA. Recorded for this sample are approximately 80,000 clones; less than 95% of them occurred a single time. 0.8% to 1.3% of the sample belongs to the ten largest clones.

Input material: peripheral blood. The clonotype was recovered from a woman aged 50 to 60 in a cohort sampled during active COVID-19. The V and J segments used are TRBV25-1 and TRBJ2-1; tentative D gene TRBD2, with 7 bases matching. The DNA sequence is TGTGCCAGCAGGAGGGGGGGCTCCTACAATGAGCAGTTCTTC. This codes for CASRRGGSYNEQFF.